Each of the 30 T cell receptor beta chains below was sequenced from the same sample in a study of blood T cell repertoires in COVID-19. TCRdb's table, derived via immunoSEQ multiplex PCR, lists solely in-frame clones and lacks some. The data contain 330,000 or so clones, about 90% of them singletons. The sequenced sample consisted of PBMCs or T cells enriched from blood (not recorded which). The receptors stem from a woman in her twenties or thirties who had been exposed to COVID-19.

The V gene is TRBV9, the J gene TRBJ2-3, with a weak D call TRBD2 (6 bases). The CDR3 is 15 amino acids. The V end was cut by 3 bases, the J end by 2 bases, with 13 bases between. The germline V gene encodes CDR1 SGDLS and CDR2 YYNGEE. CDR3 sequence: CASSAPGTYTDTQYF. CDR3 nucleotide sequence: TGTGCCAGCAGCGCTCCCGGGACTTACACAGATACGCAGTATTTT.

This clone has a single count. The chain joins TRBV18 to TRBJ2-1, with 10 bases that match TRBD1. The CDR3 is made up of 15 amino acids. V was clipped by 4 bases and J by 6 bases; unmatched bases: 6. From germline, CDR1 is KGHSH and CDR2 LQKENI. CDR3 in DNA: TGTGCCAGCTCACAGACAGGGGGCTGGGGCAATGAGCAGTTCTTC. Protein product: CASSQTGGWGNEQFF. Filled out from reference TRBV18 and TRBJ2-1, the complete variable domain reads NAGVMQNPRHLVRRRGQEARLRCSPMKGHSHVYWYRQLPEEGLKFMVYLQKENIIDESGMPKERFSAEFPKEGPSILRIQQVVRGDSAAYFCASSQTGGWGNEQFFGPGTRLTVL.

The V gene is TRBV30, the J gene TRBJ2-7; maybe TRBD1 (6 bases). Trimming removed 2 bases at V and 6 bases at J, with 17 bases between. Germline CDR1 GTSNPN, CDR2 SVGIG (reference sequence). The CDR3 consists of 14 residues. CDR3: CAWSLLGQGIEQYF. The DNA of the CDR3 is TGTGCCTGGAGTCTCCTCGGGCAGGGGATCGAGCAGTACTTC.

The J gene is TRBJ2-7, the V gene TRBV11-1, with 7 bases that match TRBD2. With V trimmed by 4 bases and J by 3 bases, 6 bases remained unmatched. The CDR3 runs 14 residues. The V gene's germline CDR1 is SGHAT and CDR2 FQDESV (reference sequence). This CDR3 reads CASSWSGTGYEQYF. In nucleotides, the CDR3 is TGTGCCAGCAGCTGGAGCGGGACGGGCTACGAGCAGTACTTC.

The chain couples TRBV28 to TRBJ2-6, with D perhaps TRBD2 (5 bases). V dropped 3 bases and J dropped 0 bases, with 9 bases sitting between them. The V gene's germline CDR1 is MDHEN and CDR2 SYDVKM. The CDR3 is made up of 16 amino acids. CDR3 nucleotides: TGTGCCAGCAGTTTTGGAGGCAGCTCTGGGGCCAACGTCCTGACTTTC. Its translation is CASSFGGSSGANVLTF.

In DNA form, the CDR3 reads TGCGCCAGCAGCTTGGTTCGTGGGGGGAATGAGCAGTTCTTC. Protein product: CASSLVRGGNEQFF. The chain uses TRBV5-1 and TRBJ2-1; D possibly corresponds to TRBD2 (6 bases). Trimming left V 0 bases short and J 7 bases short, with 11 bases between. Per germline, CDR1 SGHRS and CDR2 YFSETQ. The CDR3 runs to 14 residues.

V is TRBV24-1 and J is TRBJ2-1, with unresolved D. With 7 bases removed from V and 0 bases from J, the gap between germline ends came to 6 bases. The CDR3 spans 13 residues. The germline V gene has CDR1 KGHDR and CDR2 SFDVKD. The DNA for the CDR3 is TGTGCCACCAGAAAGAGCTCCTACAATGAGCAGTTCTTC. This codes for CATRKSSYNEQFF.

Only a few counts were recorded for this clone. CDR3 bases: TGCGCCAGCAGGGGGACAGGAAGAAATGAAGCTTTCTTT. This sequence encodes CASRGTGRNEAFF. The chain couples TRBV5-1 to TRBJ1-1; TRBD1 matches 8 bases. The V segment lost 5 bases and the J segment 7 bases; nucleotides outside the gene matches: 7. The CDR3 is 13 residues long. Per germline, CDR1 SGHRS and CDR2 YFSETQ.

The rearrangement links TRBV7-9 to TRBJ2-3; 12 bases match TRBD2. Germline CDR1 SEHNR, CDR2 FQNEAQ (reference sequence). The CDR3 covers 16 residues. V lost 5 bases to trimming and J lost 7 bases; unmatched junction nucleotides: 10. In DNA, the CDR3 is TGTGCCAGCAGCCCCCCTAGCGGGAGGGCCTCAAATACGCAGTATTTT. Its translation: CASSPPSGRASNTQYF. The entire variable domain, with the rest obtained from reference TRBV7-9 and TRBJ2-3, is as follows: DTGVSQNPRHKITKRGQNVTFRCDPISEHNRLYWYRQTLGQGPEFLTYFQNEAQLEKSRLLSDRFSAERPKGSFSTLEIQRTEQGDSAMYLCASSPPSGRASNTQYFGPGTRLTVL.

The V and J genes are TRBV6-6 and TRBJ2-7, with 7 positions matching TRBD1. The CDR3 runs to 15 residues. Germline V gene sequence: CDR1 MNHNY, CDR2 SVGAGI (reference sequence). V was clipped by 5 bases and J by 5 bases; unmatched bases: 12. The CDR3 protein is CASSGPQGFVDEQYF. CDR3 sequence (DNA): TGTGCCAGCAGTGGGCCACAGGGGTTTGTCGACGAGCAGTACTTC.

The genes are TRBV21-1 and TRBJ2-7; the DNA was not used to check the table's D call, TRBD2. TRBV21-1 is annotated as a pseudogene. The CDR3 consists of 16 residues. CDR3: CASRPGTSGGGCEQYF. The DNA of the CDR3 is TGTGCCAGCAGGCCCGGGACTAGCGGGGGGGGATGTGAGCAGTACTTC.

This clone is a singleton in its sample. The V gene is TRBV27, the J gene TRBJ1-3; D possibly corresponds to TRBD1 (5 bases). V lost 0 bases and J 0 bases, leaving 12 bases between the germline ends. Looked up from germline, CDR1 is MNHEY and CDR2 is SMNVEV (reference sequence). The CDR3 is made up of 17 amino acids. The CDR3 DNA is TGTGCCAGCAGTTTATCGCCCCAACAGGACTCTGGAAACACCATATATTTT. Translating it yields CASSLSPQQDSGNTIYF.

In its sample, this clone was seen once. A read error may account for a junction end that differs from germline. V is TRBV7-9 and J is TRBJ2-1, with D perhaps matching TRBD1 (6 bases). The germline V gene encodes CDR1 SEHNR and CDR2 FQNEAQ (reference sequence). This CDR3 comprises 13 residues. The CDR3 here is CASILSGTIEQFF. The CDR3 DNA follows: TGTGCCAGCATCTTATCCGGGACAATCGAGCAGTTCTTC.

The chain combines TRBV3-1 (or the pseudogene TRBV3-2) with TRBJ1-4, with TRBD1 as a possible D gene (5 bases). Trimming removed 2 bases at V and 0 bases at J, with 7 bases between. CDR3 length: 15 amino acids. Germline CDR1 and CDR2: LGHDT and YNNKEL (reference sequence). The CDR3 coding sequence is TGTGCCAGCAGCCAACAGGGATCAACTAATGAAAAACTGTTTTTT. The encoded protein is CASSQQGSTNEKLFF.

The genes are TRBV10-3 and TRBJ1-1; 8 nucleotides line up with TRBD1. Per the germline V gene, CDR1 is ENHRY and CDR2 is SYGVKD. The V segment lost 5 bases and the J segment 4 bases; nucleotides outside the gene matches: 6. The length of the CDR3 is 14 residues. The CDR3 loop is CAISRTGIVTEAFF. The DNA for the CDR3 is TGTGCCATCAGTAGGACAGGGATTGTCACTGAAGCTTTCTTT.

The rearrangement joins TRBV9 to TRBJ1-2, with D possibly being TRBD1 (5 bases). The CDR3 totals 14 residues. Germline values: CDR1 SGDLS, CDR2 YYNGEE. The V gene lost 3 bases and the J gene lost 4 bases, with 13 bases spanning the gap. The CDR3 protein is CASSASSGGYGYTF. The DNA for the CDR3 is TGTGCCAGCAGCGCCAGTTCCGGGGGCTATGGCTACACCTTC.

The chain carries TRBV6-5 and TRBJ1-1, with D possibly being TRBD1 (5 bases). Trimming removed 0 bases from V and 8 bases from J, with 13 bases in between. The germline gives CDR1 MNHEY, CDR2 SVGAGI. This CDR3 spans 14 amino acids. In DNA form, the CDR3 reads TGTGCCAGCAGTTACTCGAGAGGCAGGGTAGAAGCTTTCTTT. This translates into CASSYSRGRVEAFF.

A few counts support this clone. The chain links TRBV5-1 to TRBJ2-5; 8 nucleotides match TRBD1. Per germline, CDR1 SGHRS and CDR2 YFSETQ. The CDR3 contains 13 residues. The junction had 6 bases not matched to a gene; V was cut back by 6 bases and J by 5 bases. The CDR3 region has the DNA TGCGCCAGCACCCTGACAGGGGCGGAGACCCAGTACTTC. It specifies CASTLTGAETQYF.

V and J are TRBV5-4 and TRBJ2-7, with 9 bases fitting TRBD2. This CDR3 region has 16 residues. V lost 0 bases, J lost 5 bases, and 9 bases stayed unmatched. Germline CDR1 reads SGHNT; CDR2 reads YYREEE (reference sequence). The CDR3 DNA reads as TGTGCCAGCAGCTTGGGGGGTCTAGCGGGAAGTAACGAGCAGTACTTC. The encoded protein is CASSLGGLAGSNEQYF. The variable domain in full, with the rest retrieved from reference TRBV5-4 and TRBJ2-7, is ETGVTQSPTHLIKTRGQQVTLRCSSQSGHNTVSWYQQALGQGPQFIFQYYREEENGRGNFPPRFSGLQFPNYSSELNVNALELDDSALYLCASSLGGLAGSNEQYFGPGTRLTVT.

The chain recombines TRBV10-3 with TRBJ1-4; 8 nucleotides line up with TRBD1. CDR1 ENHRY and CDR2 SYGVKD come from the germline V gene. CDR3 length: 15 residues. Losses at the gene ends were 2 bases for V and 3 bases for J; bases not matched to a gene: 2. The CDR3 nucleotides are TGTGCCATCAGTGAGGGGACAGGTTCTAATGAAAAACTGTTTTTT. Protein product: CAISEGTGSNEKLFF.

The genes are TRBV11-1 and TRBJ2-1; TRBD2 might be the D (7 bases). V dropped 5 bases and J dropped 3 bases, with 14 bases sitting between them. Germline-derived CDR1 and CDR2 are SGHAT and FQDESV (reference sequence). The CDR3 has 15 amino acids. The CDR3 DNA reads TGTGCCAGCAGCGCCCGGGGGGCCGACTACAATGAGCAGTTCTTC. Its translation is CASSARGADYNEQFF. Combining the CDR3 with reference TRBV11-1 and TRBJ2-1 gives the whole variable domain EAEVAQSPRYKITEKSQAVAFWCDPISGHATLYWYRQILGQGPELLVQFQDESVVDDSQLPKDRFSAERLKGVDSTLKIQPAELGDSAMYLCASSARGADYNEQFFGPGTRLTVL.

The CDR3 nucleotides are TGCGCCAGCAGCTCCAACTACGAGCAGTACTTC. Protein: CASSSNYEQYF. This chain joins TRBV5-1 and TRBJ2-7; no definite D call. CDR1 is SGHRS, CDR2 YFSETQ, per germline. The CDR3 has 11 amino acids. V was trimmed by 3 bases and J by 3 bases, leaving 4 bases between them.

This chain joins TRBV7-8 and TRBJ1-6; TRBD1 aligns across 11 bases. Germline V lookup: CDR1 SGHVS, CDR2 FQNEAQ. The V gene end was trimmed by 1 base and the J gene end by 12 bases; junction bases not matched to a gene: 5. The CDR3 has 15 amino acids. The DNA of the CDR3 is TGTGCCAGCAGCTTAGTAGGGACAGGGGGGATACCCCTCCACTTT. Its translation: CASSLVGTGGIPLHF.

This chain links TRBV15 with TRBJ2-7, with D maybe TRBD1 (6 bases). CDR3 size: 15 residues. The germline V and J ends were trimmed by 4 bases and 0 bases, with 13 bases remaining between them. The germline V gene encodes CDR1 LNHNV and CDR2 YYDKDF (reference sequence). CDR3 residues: CATSIQGEGSYEQYF. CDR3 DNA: TGTGCCACCAGCATACAGGGAGAGGGCTCCTACGAGCAGTACTTC.

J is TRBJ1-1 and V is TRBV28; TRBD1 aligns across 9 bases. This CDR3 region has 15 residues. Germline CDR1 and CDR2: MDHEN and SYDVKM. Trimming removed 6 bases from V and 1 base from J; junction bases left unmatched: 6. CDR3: CASRLWTGENTEAFF. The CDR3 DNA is TGTGCCAGCAGACTTTGGACAGGGGAGAACACTGAAGCTTTCTTT. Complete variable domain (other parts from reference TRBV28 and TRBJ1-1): DVKVTQSSRYLVKRTGEKVFLECVQDMDHENMFWYRQDPGLGLRLIYFSYDVKMKEKGDIPEGYSVSREKKERFSLILESASTNQTSMYLCASRLWTGENTEAFFGQGTRLTVV.

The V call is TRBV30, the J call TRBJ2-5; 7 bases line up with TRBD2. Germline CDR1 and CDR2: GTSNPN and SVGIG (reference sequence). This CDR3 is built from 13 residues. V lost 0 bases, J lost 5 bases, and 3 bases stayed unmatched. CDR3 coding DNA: TGTGCCTGGAGTGTCTTGGGGGGGGAGACCCAGTACTTC. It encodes CAWSVLGGETQYF.

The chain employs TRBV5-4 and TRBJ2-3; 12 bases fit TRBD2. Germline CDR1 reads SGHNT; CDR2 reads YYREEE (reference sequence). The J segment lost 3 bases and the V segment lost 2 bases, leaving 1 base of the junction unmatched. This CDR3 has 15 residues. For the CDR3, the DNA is TGTGCCAGCAGCTTAGGGACTAGCGGGACAGATACGCAGTATTTT. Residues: CASSLGTSGTDTQYF.

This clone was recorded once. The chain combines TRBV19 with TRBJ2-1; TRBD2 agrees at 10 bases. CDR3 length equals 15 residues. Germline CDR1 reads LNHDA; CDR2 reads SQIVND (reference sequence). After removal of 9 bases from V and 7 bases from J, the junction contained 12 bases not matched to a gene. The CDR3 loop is CASQAGTSDLNEQFF. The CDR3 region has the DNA TGTGCCAGCCAAGCCGGGACTAGCGATTTGAATGAGCAGTTCTTC.

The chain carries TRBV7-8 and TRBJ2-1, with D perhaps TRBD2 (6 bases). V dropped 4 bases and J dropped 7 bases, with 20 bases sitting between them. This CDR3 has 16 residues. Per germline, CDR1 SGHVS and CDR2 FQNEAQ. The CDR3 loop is CASSSPPGELRNEQFF. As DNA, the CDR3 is TGTGCCAGCAGCTCGCCCCCGGGAGAGTTGAGGAATGAGCAGTTCTTC.

CDR3 sequence reads: CASSQGQGGGYTF. CDR3 in DNA: TGTGCCAGCAGCCAAGGGCAGGGCGGCGGCTACACCTTC. The chain carries TRBV3-1 (or the pseudogene TRBV3-2) and TRBJ1-2, with D perhaps TRBD1 (5 bases). This CDR3 contains 13 residues. Germline lookup yields CDR1 LGHDT and CDR2 YNNKEL (reference sequence). V gave up 1 base and J gave up 8 bases, with 11 bases separating them.